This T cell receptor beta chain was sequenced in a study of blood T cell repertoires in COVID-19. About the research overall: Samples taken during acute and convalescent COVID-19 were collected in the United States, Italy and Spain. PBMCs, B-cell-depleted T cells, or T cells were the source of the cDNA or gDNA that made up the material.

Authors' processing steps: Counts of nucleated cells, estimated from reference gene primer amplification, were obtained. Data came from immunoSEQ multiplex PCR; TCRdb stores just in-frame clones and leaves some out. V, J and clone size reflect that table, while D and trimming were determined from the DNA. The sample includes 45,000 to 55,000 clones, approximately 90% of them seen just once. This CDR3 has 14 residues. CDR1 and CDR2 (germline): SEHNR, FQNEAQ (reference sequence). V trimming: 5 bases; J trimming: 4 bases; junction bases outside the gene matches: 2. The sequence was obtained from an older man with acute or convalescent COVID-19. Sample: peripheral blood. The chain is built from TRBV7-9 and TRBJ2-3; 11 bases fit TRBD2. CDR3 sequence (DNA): TGTGCCAGCAGCACTAGCGGGGGCCCAGATACGCAGTATTTT. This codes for CASSTSGGPDTQYF.